This T cell receptor beta chain was recovered during a study of sequential checkpoint blockade in melanoma. Study as a whole: Maintenance nivolumab came after either treatment sequence.

The data were produced by immunoSEQ multiplex PCR, yet TCRdb's version contains in-frame clones alone and is incomplete. Found here are fewer than 40,000 clones, around nine tenths of them singletons; the top ten hold 9.5% to 15%. As for treatment: randomized to nivolumab then ipilimumab (arm A) or the reverse (arm B). DNA-damaging chemotherapy had not been given to any patient beforehand. From thawed PBMCs, live CD3+CD8+ cells negative for CD19 and CD56 were sorted. This clone was observed once. The CDR3 runs 16 residues. In germline, CDR1 is LNHNV, CDR2 YYDKDF (reference sequence). V gave up 6 bases and J gave up 0 bases, with 17 bases separating them.

The starting material was CD8+ T cells sorted from blood (inferred from file names), obtained from a patient given nivolumab and ipilimumab in sequence. The source of this sequence is a human donor with melanoma. The chain links TRBV15 to TRBJ2-5; possible D gene TRBD1, 6 bases. CDR3: CATRDDRQPYQETQYF. The DNA of the CDR3 is TGTGCCACCAGGGACGACAGGCAACCTTACCAAGAGACCCAGTACTTC.